This T cell receptor beta chain was sequenced for a study of T-cell memory formation after mild COVID-19. Study as a whole: TCR clusters were mostly donor specific. Study-wide findings and caveats: Those CD4+ clones that contracted were mainly in CM and EM (CD8+ ones in EMRA). Within pre-infection memory, some responding clones were found, suggesting cross-reactive memory joined.

CDR1 and CDR2 from the germline V gene are SGHVS and FQNEAQ. Deletions cut 5 bases from V and 5 bases from J, with 9 bases between. The CDR3 loop spans 13 amino acids. Libraries for TCRalpha and TCRbeta carried sample barcodes and unique molecular identifiers via 5'RACE. TCRdb used MiXCR to reprocess the 5' RACE reads, holding one entry per CDR3 protein. Of a few hundred thousand distinct CDR3 sequences in the sample, 13% to 15% were seen once. On this clonotype: The antigen is undetermined.

The sequencing sample was made of PBMCs or a T cell subset sorted from them (not recorded which). The receptor comes from a man younger than 30 who had mild COVID-19 (a few samples of this study predate the infection). Cell type and time point are not known. This chain uses TRBV7-8 with TRBJ1-4; perhaps TRBD1 as D (5 bases). CDR3 sequence reads: CASSGGLNEKLFF. As DNA, the CDR3 is TGTGCCAGCAGCGGGGGACTGAATGAAAAACTGTTTTTT. Drawing the rest from reference TRBV7-8 and TRBJ1-4, the complete variable domain is GAGVSQSPRYKVAKRGQDVALRCDPISGHVSLFWYQQALGQGPEFLTYFQNEAQLDKSGLPSDRFFAERPEGSVSTLKIQRTQQEDSAVYLCASSGGLNEKLFFGSGTQLSVL.